Below, 31 T cell receptor beta chains from the same sample are listed, as sequenced in a study of blood T cell repertoires in COVID-19. Repertoires were generated with immunoSEQ multiplex PCR, while TCRdb's copy carries only in-frame clones and drops some. Among about 120,000 clones listed, around 86% were seen once. Sequenced: peripheral blood. These receptors were collected from a man older than 75 with acute or convalescent COVID-19.

The chain is built from TRBV7-8 and TRBJ1-1, with TRBD1 as a possible D gene (6 bases). The CDR3 totals 14 residues. In germline, CDR1 is SGHVS, CDR2 FQNEAQ. Trimming left V 1 base short and J 1 base short, with 7 bases between. This CDR3 is CASSLGTANTEAFF. CDR3 nucleotide sequence: TGTGCCAGCAGCTTAGGGACAGCGAACACTGAAGCTTTCTTT.

The J gene is TRBJ1-1, the V gene TRBV6-5; 11 bases map to TRBD1. V lost 4 bases, J lost 7 bases, and 11 bases stayed unmatched. CDR1 is MNHEY and CDR2 is SVGAGI in the germline V gene. This CDR3 spans 16 amino acids. The CDR3 DNA reads TGTGCCAGCAGTTCTCGCCGGGGACAGGGGGTCATTGAAGCTTTCTTT. It codes for CASSSRRGQGVIEAFF.

V and J are TRBV9 and TRBJ1-5; a possible D gene is TRBD1 (5 bases). Germline V gene lookup returns CDR1 SGDLS and CDR2 YYNGEE. This CDR3 is 14 amino acids long. V lost 4 bases and J lost 0, with 8 bases in between. This CDR3 reads CASSRGYSNQPQHF. The DNA for the CDR3 is TGTGCCAGCAGCAGGGGATATAGCAATCAGCCCCAGCATTTT.

This chain connects TRBV13 to TRBJ2-3; TRBD2 matches 9 bases. The CDR3 totals 16 residues. Germline V gives CDR1 PRHDT, CDR2 FYEKMQ (reference sequence). V lost 5 bases to trimming and J lost 1 base; unmatched junction nucleotides: 7. DNA for the CDR3: TGTGCCAGCAGCCCCAAGCAGCGGGAGGGCACAGATACGCAGTATTTT. This gives the protein CASSPKQREGTDTQYF.

This clone was detected only once. The V and J genes are TRBV9 and TRBJ2-3; 10 nucleotides align to TRBD2. V dropped 1 base and J dropped 1; count of bases not matched to a gene: 0. CDR3 size: 15 residues. The germline V gene has CDR1 SGDLS and CDR2 YYNGEE. The CDR3 protein is CASSVLAGGTDTQYF. The DNA for the CDR3 is TGTGCCAGCAGCGTACTAGCGGGAGGCACAGATACGCAGTATTTT.

The sample holds a few counts of this clone. The chain links TRBV6-2 or TRBV6-3 to TRBJ2-7; the match to TRBD2 covers 10 bases. CDR1 and CDR2 from the germline V gene are MNHEY and SVGEGT. CDR3 length: 16 amino acids. The J segment lost 3 bases and the V segment lost 5 bases, leaving 10 bases of the junction unmatched. The CDR3 region has the DNA TGTGCCAGCAGTCGAAATCTCCGGACTAGCGGCTACGAGCAGTACTTC. Its protein product is CASSRNLRTSGYEQYF.

This sequence joins TRBV12-5 and TRBJ2-5; D gene ambiguous. Trimming removed 2 bases from V and 5 bases from J, with 6 bases in between. The CDR3 consists of 12 residues. Germline lookup yields CDR1 LGHNT and CDR2 FRNRAP. The CDR3 loop is CASGLSRETQYF. The CDR3 coding sequence is TGTGCTAGTGGTTTGTCCCGGGAGACCCAGTACTTC.

The rearrangement joins TRBV10-3 to TRBJ1-5, with 7 bases aligning to TRBD1. The CDR3 spans 13 residues. Germline V gene lookup returns CDR1 ENHRY and CDR2 SYGVKD. The J segment lost 2 bases and the V segment lost 5 bases, leaving 0 bases of the junction unmatched. The CDR3 DNA follows: TGTGCCATCAGTACAGGGGGCAATCAGCCCCAGCATTTT. Its protein product is CAISTGGNQPQHF.

V and J are TRBV7-2 and TRBJ1-1, with TRBD1 matching 8 bases. This CDR3 comprises 16 residues. V lost 5 bases, J lost 1 base, and 9 bases stayed unmatched. Germline CDR1 SGHTA, CDR2 FQGNSA. The CDR3 sequence is CASSRGRGTGNTEAFF. CDR3 in DNA: TGTGCCAGCAGCAGGGGGAGAGGGACAGGGAACACTGAAGCTTTCTTT.

V gene TRBV7-2 combines with J gene TRBJ1-2; 7 positions match TRBD1. V lost 5 bases and J lost 7; bases outside the gene matches: 4. Germline V gene lookup returns CDR1 SGHTA and CDR2 FQGNSA. The CDR3 contains 12 residues. CDR3 sequence: CASSQDRTGYTF. CDR3 sequence (DNA): TGTGCCAGCAGCCAGGACAGGACTGGCTACACCTTC.

The count of this clone is one. The chain has TRBV2 and TRBJ1-2; 8 nucleotides align to TRBD1. Germline V gene data show CDR1 as SNHLY and CDR2 as FYNNEI. Unmatched junction bases numbered 3, after V lost 2 bases and J lost 4 bases. The CDR3 covers 14 residues. In DNA form, the CDR3 reads TGTGCCAGCAGTGAACAGGGGGCAAGCTATGGCTACACCTTC. Amino acids: CASSEQGASYGYTF.

The V gene is TRBV29-1, the J gene TRBJ1-5, with D perhaps TRBD1 (5 bases). Germline V gene sequence: CDR1 SQVTM, CDR2 ANQGSEA. V was cut by 6 bases and J by 3 bases, with 12 bases left in between. The CDR3 sequence is 13 residues long. CDR3 sequence reads: CSVRQGSNQPQHF. The CDR3 region has the DNA TGCAGCGTCCGGCAGGGATCCAATCAGCCCCAGCATTTT.

The chain uses TRBV4-2 and TRBJ2-3; TRBD2 agrees at 15 bases. From germline, CDR1 is LGHNA and CDR2 YNFKEQ. This CDR3 comprises 17 residues. The V and J ends lost 3 bases and 3 bases, in that order; junction bases with no gene match: 4. The CDR3: CASSQTGLAGGTDTQYF. CDR3 DNA: TGTGCCAGCAGCCAGACGGGACTAGCGGGAGGAACAGATACGCAGTATTTT.

The chain couples TRBV3-1 (or the pseudogene TRBV3-2) to TRBJ1-1; 7 bases fit TRBD1. Germline CDR1 LGHDT, CDR2 YNNKEL (reference sequence). The CDR3 totals 15 residues. The V gene end was trimmed by 4 bases and the J gene end by 1 base; junction bases not matched to a gene: 6. CDR3 sequence (DNA): TGTGCCAGCAGCCTTTCCGACAGGGAGAACACTGAAGCTTTCTTT. Amino acids: CASSLSDRENTEAFF.

V usage is TRBV24-1 and J usage is TRBJ2-1, with D possibly TRBD1 on 5 matching bases. Trimming removed 4 bases at V and 4 bases at J, with 19 bases between. The germline CDR1 and CDR2 sequences are KGHDR and SFDVKD. The CDR3 runs to 17 residues. The CDR3, as DNA: TGTGCCACCAGTGAGTGGACAAACCGACCCCTTTACAATGAGCAGTTCTTC. This sequence encodes CATSEWTNRPLYNEQFF.

This chain uses TRBV18 with TRBJ1-3, with D unclear. Germline assignment: CDR1 KGHSH and CDR2 LQKENI. The CDR3 covers 15 residues. Trimming removed 3 bases at V and 4 bases at J, with 13 bases between. In nucleotides, the CDR3 is TGTGCCAGCTCACCCCTGACTGGAATCGGAAACACCATATATTTT. Its protein is CASSPLTGIGNTIYF. Together with reference TRBV18 and TRBJ1-3, the CDR3 gives the full variable domain: NAGVMQNPRHLVRRRGQEARLRCSPMKGHSHVYWYRQLPEEGLKFMVYLQKENIIDESGMPKERFSAEFPKEGPSILRIQQVVRGDSAAYFCASSPLTGIGNTIYFGEGSWLTVV.

This clone appeared a few times. CDR3: CASRERAQTQYF. The CDR3 bases are TGTGCCAGCAGGGAGAGGGCGCAGACCCAGTACTTC. This chain uses TRBV2 with TRBJ2-5; weak D call: TRBD2 (5 bases). The germline CDR1 and CDR2 sequences are SNHLY and FYNNEI. This CDR3 contains 12 residues. With 6 bases removed from V and 6 bases from J, the gap between germline ends came to 11 bases. Full variable domain (remainder filled in from reference TRBV2 and TRBJ2-5): EPEVTQTPSHQVTQMGQEVILRCVPISNHLYFYWYRQILGQKVEFLVSFYNNEISEKSEIFDDQFSVERPDGSNFTLKIRSTKLEDSAMYFCASRERAQTQYFGPGTRLLVL.

The chain combines TRBV7-2 with TRBJ1-2, with D uncertain. The CDR3 sequence is 15 residues long. Deletions cut 0 bases from V and 0 bases from J, with 8 bases between. Germline lookup yields CDR1 SGHTA and CDR2 FQGNSA. The CDR3, as DNA: TGTGCCAGCAGCTTAGCGGCAGAAGCTAACTATGGCTACACCTTC. It is translated as CASSLAAEANYGYTF.

The rearrangement links TRBV28 to TRBJ2-2, with 11 bases fitting TRBD1. Germline values: CDR1 MDHEN, CDR2 SYDVKM. The CDR3 contains 18 residues. Unmatched junction bases numbered 11, after V lost 6 bases and J lost 2 bases. As DNA, the CDR3 is TGTGCCAGCAGGCCCCGGACAGGGGGCAAAATCAACACCGGGGAGCTGTTTTTT. Amino acid sequence: CASRPRTGGKINTGELFF.

The chain is built from TRBV10-3 and TRBJ1-1; tentative D call: TRBD1 (6 bases). Germline CDR1 is ENHRY and CDR2 is SYGVKD. The CDR3 spans 15 residues. Trimming took 4 bases from V and 4 from J, leaving 16 bases between them. DNA of the CDR3: TGTGCCATCAGTGCTTCTAGGACAGTGAGCACTGAAGCTTTCTTT. Amino acid sequence: CAISASRTVSTEAFF.

The chain uses TRBV4-1 and TRBJ2-2; D is unresolved. V gave up 0 bases and J gave up 4 bases, with 9 bases separating them. The CDR3 spans 15 residues. The germline CDR1 and CDR2 sequences are MGHRA and YSYEKL. CDR3 DNA: TGCGCCAGCAGCCAAGATAGACTGCGCACCGGGGAGCTGTTTTTT. Translated, it gives CASSQDRLRTGELFF.

J is TRBJ1-5 and V is TRBV19, with D unresolved. The CDR3 totals 15 residues. Trimming cost V 5 bases and J 0 bases, with 11 bases left between them. Germline loops: CDR1 LNHDA, CDR2 SQIVND (reference sequence). The CDR3 DNA follows: TGTGCCAGTAGTCCCCGAGATTATAGCAATCAGCCCCAGCATTTT. Translating it yields CASSPRDYSNQPQHF.

The rearrangement uses TRBV19 and TRBJ1-5, with 9 bases aligning to TRBD1. With V trimmed by 7 bases and J by 5 bases, 12 bases remained unmatched. In germline, CDR1 is LNHDA, CDR2 SQIVND (reference sequence). CDR3 length: 16 residues. CDR3 nucleotides: TGTGCCAGTACGCCTAGGGGACAGGGACTTTATCAGCCCCAGCATTTT. The encoded protein is CASTPRGQGLYQPQHF.

This clone appeared a single time. This rearrangement joins TRBV19 to TRBJ1-1; 8 bases fit TRBD1. The junction had 5 bases not matched to a gene; V was cut back by 6 bases and J by 2 bases. The germline gives CDR1 LNHDA, CDR2 SQIVND (reference sequence). CDR3 length: 14 amino acids. The CDR3 spells CASSVQGANTEAFF. The DNA of the CDR3 is TGTGCCAGTAGCGTTCAGGGGGCAAACACTGAAGCTTTCTTT.

V is TRBV2 and J is TRBJ1-5; 8 bases map to TRBD1. The germline gives CDR1 SNHLY, CDR2 FYNNEI. The CDR3 sequence is 12 residues long. Trimming took 9 bases from V and 5 from J; bases not matched to a gene: 3. CDR3 coding DNA: TGTGCCAGTAAACAGGGGGATCAGCCCCAGCATTTT. Translating gives CASKQGDQPQHF.

The chain is built from TRBV2 and TRBJ2-1; 10 bases line up with TRBD2. The CDR3 contains 15 residues. The V and J ends lost 8 bases and 8 bases, in that order; junction bases with no gene match: 12. From germline, CDR1 is SNHLY and CDR2 FYNNEI. The CDR3 coding sequence is TGTGCCAGCTGGCTAGCGGGAGTGTTGTACGATGAGCAGTTCTTC. It codes for CASWLAGVLYDEQFF. Full variable domain (missing parts from reference TRBV2 and TRBJ2-1): EPEVTQTPSHQVTQMGQEVILRCVPISNHLYFYWYRQILGQKVEFLVSFYNNEISEKSEIFDDQFSVERPDGSNFTLKIRSTKLEDSAMYFCASWLAGVLYDEQFFGPGTRLTVL.

This clone was observed a handful of times. The chain couples TRBV7-2 to TRBJ2-7; D perhaps matches TRBD1 (5 bases). V dropped 1 base and J dropped 2 bases, with 6 bases sitting between them. The CDR3 runs 13 residues. Germline CDR1 SGHTA, CDR2 FQGNSA. The CDR3 DNA reads as TGTGCCAGCAGCTTAGACAGGACCTACGAGCAGTACTTC. Protein: CASSLDRTYEQYF. Using reference TRBV7-2 and TRBJ2-7 for the parts outside the CDR3, the full variable domain is GAGVSQSPSNKVTEKGKDVELRCDPISGHTALYWYRQSLGQGLEFLIYFQGNSAPDKSGLPSDRFSAERTGGSVSTLTIQRTQQEDSAVYLCASSLDRTYEQYFGPGTRLTVT.

This chain uses TRBV27 with TRBJ2-7; TRBD1 matches at 8 bases. Germline CDR1 is MNHEY and CDR2 is SMNVEV (reference sequence). This CDR3 is built from 14 residues. The V and J ends lost 4 bases and 3 bases, in that order; junction bases with no gene match: 5. CDR3 in DNA: TGTGCCAGCAGTTGGACAGGGTTTAACTACGAGCAGTACTTC. Translated: CASSWTGFNYEQYF.

This chain connects TRBV10-3 to TRBJ1-5; 7 positions match TRBD1. Germline CDR1 reads ENHRY; CDR2 reads SYGVKD. The CDR3 length is 18 residues. V dropped 3 bases and J dropped 2; count of bases not matched to a gene: 13. The CDR3 spells CAISDGQEGGIGNQPQHF. The CDR3 DNA sequence: TGTGCCATCAGTGATGGACAGGAGGGGGGAATTGGCAATCAGCCCCAGCATTTT.

The V and J genes are TRBV6-5 and TRBJ1-5; TRBD1 matches 7 bases. Germline CDR1 reads MNHEY; CDR2 reads SVGAGI. The CDR3 spans 16 residues. V trimming: 2 bases; J trimming: 3 bases; junction bases outside the gene matches: 7. CDR3 loop: CASSYPRQGSNQPQHF. The CDR3 bases are TGTGCCAGCAGTTACCCCCGACAGGGTTCCAATCAGCCCCAGCATTTT.

The chain has TRBV14 and TRBJ1-6; D not resolved. Trimming took off 2 bases at V and 10 bases at J, with 9 bases between the two ends. The CDR3 totals 13 residues. Germline V gene lookup returns CDR1 SGHDN and CDR2 FVKESK. The CDR3 region has the DNA TGTGCCAGCAGCCAATCAGAGGTCTCACCCCTCCACTTT. It is translated as CASSQSEVSPLHF.